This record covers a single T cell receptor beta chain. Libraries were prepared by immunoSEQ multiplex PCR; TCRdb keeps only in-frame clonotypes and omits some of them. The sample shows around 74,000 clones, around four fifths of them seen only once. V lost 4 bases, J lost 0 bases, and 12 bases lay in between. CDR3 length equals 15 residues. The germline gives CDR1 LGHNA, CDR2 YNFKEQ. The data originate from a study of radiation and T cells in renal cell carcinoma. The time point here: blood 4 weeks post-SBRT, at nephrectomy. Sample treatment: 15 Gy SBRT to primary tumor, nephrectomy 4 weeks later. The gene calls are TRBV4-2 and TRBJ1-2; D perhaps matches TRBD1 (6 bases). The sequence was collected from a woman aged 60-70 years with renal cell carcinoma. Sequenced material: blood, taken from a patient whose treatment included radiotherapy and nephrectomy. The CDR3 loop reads CASSPSGVSNYGYTF. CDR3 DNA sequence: TGTGCCAGCAGCCCGTCAGGGGTTTCTAACTATGGCTACACCTTC.